The text below deals with one T cell receptor beta chain. This sample is part of a study of blood T cell repertoires in COVID-19. TCRdb keeps only in-frame clones here, not all; method: immunoSEQ multiplex PCR. The sample has roughly 260,000 clones; about 88% are singletons. The CDR3 loop spans 12 amino acids. The V segment lost 9 bases and the J segment 7 bases; nucleotides outside the gene matches: 2. CDR1 KGHDR and CDR2 SFDVKD come from the germline V gene. The sequencing sample was made of peripheral blood. The sequence came from a man aged 60 to 69 who had recovered from COVID-19. The chain joins TRBV24-1 to TRBJ2-1; 10 bases fit TRBD1. The CDR3 sequence: CATGTGVNEQFF. The CDR3 DNA reads as TGTGCCACCGGGACAGGGGTAAATGAGCAGTTCTTC.